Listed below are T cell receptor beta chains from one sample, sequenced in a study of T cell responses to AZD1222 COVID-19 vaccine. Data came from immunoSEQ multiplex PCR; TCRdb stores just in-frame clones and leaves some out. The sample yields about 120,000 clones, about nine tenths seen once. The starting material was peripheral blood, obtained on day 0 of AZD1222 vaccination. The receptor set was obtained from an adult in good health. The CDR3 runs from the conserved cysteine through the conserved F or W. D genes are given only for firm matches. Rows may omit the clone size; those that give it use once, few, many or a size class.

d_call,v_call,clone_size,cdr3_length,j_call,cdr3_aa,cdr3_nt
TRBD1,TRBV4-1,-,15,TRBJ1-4,CASSPSGTGTEKLFF,TGCGCCAGCAGCCCATCCGGGACAGGGACTGAAAAACTGTTTTTT
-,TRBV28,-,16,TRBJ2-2,CASSFPRLVSVGELFF,TGTGCCAGCAGTTTCCCGAGACTAGTGTCTGTCGGGGAGCTGTTTTTT
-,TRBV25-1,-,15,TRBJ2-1,CASSEPTGNYNEQFF,TGTGCCAGCAGTGAACCGACAGGAAATTACAATGAGCAGTTCTTC
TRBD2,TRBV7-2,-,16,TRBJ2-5,CASSLAREGRQETQYF,TGTGCCAGCAGCTTAGCCCGGGAGGGCCGTCAAGAGACCCAGTACTTC
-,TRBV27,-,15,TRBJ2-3,CASSFATGRADTQYF,TGTGCCAGCAGTTTCGCGACGGGAAGGGCAGATACGCAGTATTTT
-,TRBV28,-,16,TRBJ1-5,CASSFPRQLSNQPQHF,TGTGCCAGCAGTTTTCCCAGGCAGCTCAGCAATCAGCCCCAGCATTTT
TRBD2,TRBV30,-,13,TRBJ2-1,CAWSAREWAEQFF,TGTGCCTGGAGCGCGCGGGAGTGGGCGGAGCAGTTCTTC
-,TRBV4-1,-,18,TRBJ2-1,CASSQDPGLGGPYNEQFF,TGCGCCAGCAGCCAAGACCCGGGACTAGGGGGCCCCTACAATGAGCAGTTCTTC
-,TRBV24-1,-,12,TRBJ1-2,CATSDSLYGYTF,TGTGCCACCAGTGATTCCCTCTATGGCTACACCTTC
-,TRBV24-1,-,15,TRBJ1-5,CATSQTAGDNQPQHF,TGTGCCACCAGCCAGACGGCAGGGGACAATCAGCCCCAGCATTTT
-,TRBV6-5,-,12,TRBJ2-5,CASRTSEETQYF,TGTGCCAGCAGAACCAGCGAAGAGACCCAGTACTTC
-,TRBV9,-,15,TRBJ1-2,CASSLTQAPDYGYTF,TGTGCCAGCAGCTTAACCCAGGCACCTGACTATGGCTACACCTTC
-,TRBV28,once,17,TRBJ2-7,CASSLERGFDSPYEQYF,TGTGCCAGCAGTTTAGAACGGGGTTTTGACAGTCCCTACGAGCAGTACTTC
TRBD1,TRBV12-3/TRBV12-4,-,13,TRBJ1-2,CASSLYRGRGYTF,TGTGCCAGCAGTCTTTACAGGGGGCGGGGCTACACCTTC
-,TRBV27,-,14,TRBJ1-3,CASSRQSSGNTIYF,TGTGCCAGCAGTCGACAGAGCTCTGGAAACACCATATATTTT